The present TCR beta chain was sequenced within a study of cytomegalovirus exposure and HLA in healthy donors. Vbeta (60) and Jbeta (13) primers were used in the PCR. Only in-frame clones appear in the TCRdb table, and some are missing; sequencing was by immunoSEQ multiplex PCR. Among around 140,000 clones listed, approximately 78% were seen once. The study, taken as a whole, reports: Later analysis identified several of the most significant clusters that appeared linked to common viral pathogens. Analysis was carried out at a later point, and it linked a missense DCLRE1C variant to TCR beta V- and J-gene trimming.

For this clone: Antigen: not known.

The sample taken for sequencing was PBMCs. The sequence came from a woman aged 45-60 years in good health and CMV-seropositive.

The CDR3 coding sequence is TGTGCCAGCAGATTTACTCAAGGGGAAACTGAAGCTTTCTTT. Its protein is CASRFTQGETEAFF. V is TRBV6-5 and J is TRBJ1-1, with a weak D call TRBD1 (5 bases). The germline gives CDR1 MNHEY, CDR2 SVGAGI. CDR3 size: 14 residues. V lost 6 bases, J lost 5 bases, and 16 bases lay in between.